The rows below give T cell receptor beta chains drawn from one sample of a study of T cell responses to AZD1222 COVID-19 vaccine. Generated by immunoSEQ multiplex PCR, the TCRdb table keeps only in-frame clones and is missing some. In the table there are some 170,000 clones, just over 90% of which are singletons. The sample consisted of peripheral blood, taken on day 0 of AZD1222 vaccination. Receptors were obtained from an adult in good health. CDR3s include the opening cysteine and the closing phenylalanine or tryptophan. Each record gives: J gene, V gene, clone size, D gene, CDR3 DNA, CDR3 protein. D genes are given only for firm matches. For some rows the clone size is stated as once, few or many, or as a class when expanded; others skip it.

TRBJ2-3	TRBV23-1	NA	TRBD2	TGCGCCAGCGGCTCCGGGACTACCACAGATACGCAGTATTTT	CASGSGTTTDTQYF
TRBJ2-7	TRBV10-2	NA	NA	TGCGCCACCTTTGGGACTGCTTCCTACGAGCAGTACTTC	CATFGTASYEQYF
TRBJ2-7	TRBV11-2	NA	NA	TGTGCCAGCAGCTCCCAACTACGGACAGTCGAGCAGTACTTC	CASSSQLRTVEQYF
TRBJ1-2	TRBV27	NA	NA	TGTGCCAGCAGAGACGACGGGCCCTATGGCTACACCTTC	CASRDDGPYGYTF
TRBJ1-5	TRBV19	NA	TRBD1	TGTGCCAGTAGTCCCTGGACAGGAAGGGGGGGCAATCAGCCCCAGCATTTT	CASSPWTGRGGNQPQHF
TRBJ2-1	TRBV10-3	NA	NA	TGTGCCACCCTTAGCGCCCCAACCCACAATGAGCAGTTCTTC	CATLSAPTHNEQFF
TRBJ1-2	TRBV19	NA	NA	TGTGCCAGTAGTATGAGGGGAAACTATGGCTACACCTTC	CASSMRGNYGYTF
TRBJ2-1	TRBV19	medium-sized	TRBD2	TGTGCCAGTAGTATACTAGCGGGCTCCCCGGAGCAGTTCTTC	CASSILAGSPEQFF
TRBJ1-5	TRBV6-6	NA	NA	TGTGCCAGCAGTCGACAGGACTATCAGCCCCAGCATTTT	CASSRQDYQPQHF
TRBJ2-5	TRBV5-6	NA	NA	TGTGCCAGCAGCTTGAGGGAGACCCAGTACTTC	CASSLRETQYF
TRBJ2-3	TRBV10-1	NA	NA	TGCGCCAGCAGTGAGTCCCCGGGCCGGGCGCAGTATTTT	CASSESPGRAQYF
TRBJ1-1	TRBV11-3	NA	NA	TGTGCCAGCAGCTGGACGCCCCGGGGTGAAGCTTTCTTT	CASSWTPRGEAFF
TRBJ2-5	TRBV18	NA	NA	TGTGCCAGCTCACCAGCCCCAGCGGCCCAAGAGACCCAGTACTTC	CASSPAPAAQETQYF
TRBJ2-3	TRBV5-1	NA	TRBD2	TGCTCGACCAAAGAGGTTCCTAGCGGAGATACGCAGTATTTT	CSTKEVPSGDTQYF
TRBJ1-1	TRBV7-9	NA	NA	TGTGCCAGCAGCATAAGCAGGGAGGGTGAAGCTTTCTTT	CASSISREGEAFF
TRBJ1-1	TRBV11-2	NA	NA	TGTGCCAGCAGCTTAGAGGGACTGAAGAACACTGAAGCTTTCTTT	CASSLEGLKNTEAFF
TRBJ1-3	TRBV2	NA	NA	TGTGCCAGCAGTGCGACGTTAATCTCTGGAAACACCATATATTTT	CASSATLISGNTIYF
TRBJ2-2	TRBV19	NA	TRBD2	TGTGCCAGTAGTTCACGACTAGCGGACGGGGAGCTGTTTTTT	CASSSRLADGELFF
TRBJ1-1	TRBV2	NA	NA	TGTGCCAGCAGTGAACTCGAGGGAATGAACACTGAAGCTTTCTTT	CASSELEGMNTEAFF
TRBJ1-2	TRBV2	NA	NA	TGTGCCAGCACCCCAGGGTATGGCTACACCTTC	CASTPGYGYTF
TRBJ1-1	TRBV6-5	few	NA	TGTGCCAGCAGTTACTCGAGGGGGGCACTGAACACTGAAGCTTTCTTT	CASSYSRGALNTEAFF
TRBJ2-5	TRBV30	once	TRBD1	TGTGCCTGGGGACAGGGGGCTTGGGAGACCCAGTACTTC	CAWGQGAWETQYF